This T cell receptor (beta chain) appears in the sequencing data of a study of T-cell memory formation after mild COVID-19. TCR alpha and TCR beta cDNA libraries carrying sample barcodes and UMIs came from 5'RACE with constant-segment primers. MiXCR was run by TCRdb on the 5' RACE reads, yielding one entry per CDR3 protein. This table has 240,000 or so distinct CDR3 sequences, roughly a tenth appearing once. At least ten counts were recorded for this clonotype. Germline trimming cut 3 bases from V and 6 bases from J; bases unmatched to any gene: 9. This CDR3 spans 16 amino acids. The V gene's germline CDR1 is MNHNY and CDR2 SVGAGI (reference sequence).

The receptor was isolated from a man younger than 35 who had mild COVID-19 (a few samples of this study predate the infection). Cell type and time point are not known. V gene TRBV6-6 combines with J gene TRBJ2-2; 8 bases line up with TRBD2. Source material: PBMCs or a T cell subset sorted from them (not recorded which). CDR3 sequence reads: CASSYTGLAIPGELFF. The CDR3, as DNA: TGTGCCAGCAGTTATACTGGACTAGCTATTCCCGGGGAGCTGTTTTTT.